This T cell receptor beta chain came from a study of blood T cell repertoires in COVID-19. At the level of the study: Material from acute and convalescent COVID-19 was sourced from the United States, Italy and Spain. Nucleic acid was either cDNA or gDNA, and it came from T cells, B-cell-depleted T cells, or PBMCs.

Per the study methods: Using reference gene primer amplification, nucleated cell counts were estimated. Clones were read by immunoSEQ multiplex PCR, and TCRdb kept only the in-frame ones, dropping some. V and J calls and clone size come straight from that table; D and trimming were deduced from the DNA. The sample lists some 260,000 clones, approximately 86% seen once, with 4.9% in the top ten. This clone was seen once. The sequenced material came from peripheral blood. The sequence was obtained from a woman of 80 years or more with active or convalescent COVID-19.

CDR3 sequence: CSVSRTSGFNEQYF. DNA of the CDR3: TGCAGCGTTTCTAGGACTAGCGGGTTTAACGAGCAGTACTTC. The chain is built from TRBV29-1 and TRBJ2-7; 11 nucleotides agree with TRBD2. The germline V gene has CDR1 SQVTM and CDR2 ANQGSEA. Germline trimming cut 5 bases from V and 5 bases from J; bases unmatched to any gene: 8. CDR3 size: 14 residues.